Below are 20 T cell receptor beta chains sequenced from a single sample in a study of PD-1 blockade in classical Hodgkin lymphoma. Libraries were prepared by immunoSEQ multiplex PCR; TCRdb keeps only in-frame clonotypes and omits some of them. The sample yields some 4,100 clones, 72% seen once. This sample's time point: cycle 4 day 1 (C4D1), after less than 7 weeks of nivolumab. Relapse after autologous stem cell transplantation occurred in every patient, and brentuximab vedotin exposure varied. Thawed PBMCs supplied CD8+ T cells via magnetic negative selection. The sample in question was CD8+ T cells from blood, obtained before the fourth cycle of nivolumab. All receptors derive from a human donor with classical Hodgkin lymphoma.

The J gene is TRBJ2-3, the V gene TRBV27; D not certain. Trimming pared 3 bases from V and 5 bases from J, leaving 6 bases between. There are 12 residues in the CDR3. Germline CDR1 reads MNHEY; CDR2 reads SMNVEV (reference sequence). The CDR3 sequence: CASSFPIDTQYF. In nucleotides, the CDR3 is TGTGCCAGCAGTTTCCCAATAGATACGCAGTATTTT.

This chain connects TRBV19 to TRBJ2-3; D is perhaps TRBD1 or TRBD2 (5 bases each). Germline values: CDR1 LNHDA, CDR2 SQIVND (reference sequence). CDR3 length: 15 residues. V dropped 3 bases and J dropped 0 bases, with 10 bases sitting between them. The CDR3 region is CASSIGGRSTDTQYF. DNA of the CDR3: TGTGCCAGTAGTATTGGGGGAAGGAGCACAGATACGCAGTATTTT. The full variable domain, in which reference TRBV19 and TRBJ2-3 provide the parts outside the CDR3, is DGGITQSPKYLFRKEGQNVTLSCEQNLNHDAMYWYRQDPGQGLRLIYYSQIVNDFQKGDIAEGYSVSREKKESFPLTVTSAQKNPTAFYLCASSIGGRSTDTQYFGPGTRLTVL.

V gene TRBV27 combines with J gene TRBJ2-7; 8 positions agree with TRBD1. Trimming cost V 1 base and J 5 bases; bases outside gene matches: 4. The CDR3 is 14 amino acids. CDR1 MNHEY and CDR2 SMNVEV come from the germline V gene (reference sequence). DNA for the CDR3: TGTGCCAGCAGTTTATATGGCAGGGGGCACGAGCAGTACTTC. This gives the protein CASSLYGRGHEQYF.

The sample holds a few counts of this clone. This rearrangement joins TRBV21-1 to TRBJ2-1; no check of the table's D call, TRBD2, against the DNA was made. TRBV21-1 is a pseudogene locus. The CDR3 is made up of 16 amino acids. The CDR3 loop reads CASSTGLAGVHHEQFF. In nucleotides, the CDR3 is TGTGCCAGCAGCACCGGACTAGCGGGAGTTCATCATGAGCAGTTCTTC.

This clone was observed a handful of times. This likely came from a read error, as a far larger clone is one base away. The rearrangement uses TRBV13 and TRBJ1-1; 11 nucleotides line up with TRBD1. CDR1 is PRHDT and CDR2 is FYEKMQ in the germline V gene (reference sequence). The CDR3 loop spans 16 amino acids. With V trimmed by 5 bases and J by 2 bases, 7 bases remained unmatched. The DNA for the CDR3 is TGTGCCAGCAGCACCGGGACAGGGGGGTTAAACACTGAAGCTTTCTTT. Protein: CASSTGTGGLNTEAFF.

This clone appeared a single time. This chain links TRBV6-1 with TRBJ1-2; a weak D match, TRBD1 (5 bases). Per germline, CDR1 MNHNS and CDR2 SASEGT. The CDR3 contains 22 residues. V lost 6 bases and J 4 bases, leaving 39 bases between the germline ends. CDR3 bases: TGTGCCAGCAGCGAACACCCGGGGCAACAGCCGTACCACCTATGGCTCCGCTATGGCTACACCTTC. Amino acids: CASSEHPGQQPYHLWLRYGYTF.

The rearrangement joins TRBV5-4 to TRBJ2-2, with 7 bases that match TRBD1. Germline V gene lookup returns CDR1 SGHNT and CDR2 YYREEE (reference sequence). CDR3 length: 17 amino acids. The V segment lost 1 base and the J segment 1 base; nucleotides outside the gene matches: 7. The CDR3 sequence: CASSLWATGLNTGELFF. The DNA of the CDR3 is TGTGCCAGCAGCTTGTGGGCGACAGGGTTGAACACCGGGGAGCTGTTTTTT.

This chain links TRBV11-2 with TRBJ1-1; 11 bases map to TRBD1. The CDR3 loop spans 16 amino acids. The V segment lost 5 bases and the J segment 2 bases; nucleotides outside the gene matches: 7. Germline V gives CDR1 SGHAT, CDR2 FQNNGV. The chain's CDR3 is CASSPGTGGLNTEAFF. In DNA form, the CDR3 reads TGTGCCAGCAGCCCCGGGACAGGGGGGTTAAACACTGAAGCTTTCTTT.

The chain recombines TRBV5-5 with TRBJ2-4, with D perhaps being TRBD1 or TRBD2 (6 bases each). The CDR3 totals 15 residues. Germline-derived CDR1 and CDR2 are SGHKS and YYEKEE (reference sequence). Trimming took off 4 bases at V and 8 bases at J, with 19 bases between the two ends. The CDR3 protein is CASSQEGGSYDIQYF. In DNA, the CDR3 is TGTGCCAGCAGCCAAGAGGGGGGTTCGTATGACATTCAGTACTTC.

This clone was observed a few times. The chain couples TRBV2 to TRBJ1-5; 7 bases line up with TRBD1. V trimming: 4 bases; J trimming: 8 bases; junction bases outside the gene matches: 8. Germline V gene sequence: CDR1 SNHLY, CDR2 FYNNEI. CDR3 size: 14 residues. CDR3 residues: CASSASDRLEPQHF. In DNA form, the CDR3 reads TGTGCCAGCAGTGCTTCGGACAGGTTAGAGCCCCAGCATTTT. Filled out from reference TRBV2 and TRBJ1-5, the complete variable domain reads EPEVTQTPSHQVTQMGQEVILRCVPISNHLYFYWYRQILGQKVEFLVSFYNNEISEKSEIFDDQFSVERPDGSNFTLKIRSTKLEDSAMYFCASSASDRLEPQHFGDGTRLSIL.

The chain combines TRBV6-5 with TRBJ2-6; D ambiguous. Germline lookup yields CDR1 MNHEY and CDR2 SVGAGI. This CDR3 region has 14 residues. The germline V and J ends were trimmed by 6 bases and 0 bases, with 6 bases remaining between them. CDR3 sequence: CASSSSSGANVLTF. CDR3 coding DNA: TGTGCCAGCAGCAGCAGCTCTGGGGCCAACGTCCTGACTTTC.

In DNA form, the CDR3 reads TGTGCCAGCAGATCACTAATTGGGTTCTCTGGAAACACCATATATTTT. Encoded protein: CASRSLIGFSGNTIYF. The chain uses TRBV11-2 and TRBJ1-3, with unresolved D. V gave up 6 bases and J gave up 0 bases, with 15 bases separating them. The CDR3 length is 16 residues. CDR1 SGHAT and CDR2 FQNNGV come from the germline V gene.

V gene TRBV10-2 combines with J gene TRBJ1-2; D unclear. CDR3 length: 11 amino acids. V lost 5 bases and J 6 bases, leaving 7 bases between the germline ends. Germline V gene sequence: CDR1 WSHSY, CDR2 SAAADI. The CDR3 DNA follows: TGCGCCAGCAGTTACAGCGATGGCTACACCTTC. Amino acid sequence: CASSYSDGYTF.

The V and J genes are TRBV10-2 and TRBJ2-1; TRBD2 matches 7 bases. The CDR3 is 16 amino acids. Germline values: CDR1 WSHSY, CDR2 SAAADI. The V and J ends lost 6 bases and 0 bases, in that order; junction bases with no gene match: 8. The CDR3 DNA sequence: TGCGCCAGCAGGGGGCTAGCGGATAGCTCCTACAATGAGCAGTTCTTC. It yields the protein CASRGLADSSYNEQFF.

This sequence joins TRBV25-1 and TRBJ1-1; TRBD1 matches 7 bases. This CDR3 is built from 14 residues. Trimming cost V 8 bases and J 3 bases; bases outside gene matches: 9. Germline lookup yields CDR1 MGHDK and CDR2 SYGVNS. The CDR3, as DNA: TGTGCCAGCGCTACTGACAGGGCGGACACTGAAGCTTTCTTT. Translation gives CASATDRADTEAFF.

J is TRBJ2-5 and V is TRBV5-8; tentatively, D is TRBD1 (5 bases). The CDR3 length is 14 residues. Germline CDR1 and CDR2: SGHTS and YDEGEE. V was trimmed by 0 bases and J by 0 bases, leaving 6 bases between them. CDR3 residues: CASSLGQNQETQYF. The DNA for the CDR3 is TGTGCCAGCAGCTTGGGACAGAACCAAGAGACCCAGTACTTC.

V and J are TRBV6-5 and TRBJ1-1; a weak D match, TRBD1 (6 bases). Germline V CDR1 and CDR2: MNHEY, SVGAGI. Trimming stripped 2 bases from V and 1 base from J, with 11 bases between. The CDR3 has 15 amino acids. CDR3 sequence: CASSYADSPNTEAFF. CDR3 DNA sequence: TGTGCCAGCAGTTACGCGGACAGCCCGAACACTGAAGCTTTCTTT.

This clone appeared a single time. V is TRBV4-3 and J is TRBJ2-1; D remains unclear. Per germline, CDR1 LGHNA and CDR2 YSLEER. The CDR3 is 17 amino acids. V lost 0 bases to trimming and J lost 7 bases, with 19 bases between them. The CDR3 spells CASSQDQYRESRNEQFF. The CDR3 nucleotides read TGCGCCAGCAGCCAAGACCAATACAGAGAGTCGAGGAATGAGCAGTTCTTC.

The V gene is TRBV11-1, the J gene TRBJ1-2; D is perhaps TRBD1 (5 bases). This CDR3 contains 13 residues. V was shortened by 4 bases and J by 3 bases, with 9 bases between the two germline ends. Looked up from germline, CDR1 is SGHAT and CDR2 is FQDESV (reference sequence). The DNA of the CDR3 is TGTGCCAGCAGCTCGACAGAGTACTATGGCTACACCTTC. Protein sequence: CASSSTEYYGYTF.

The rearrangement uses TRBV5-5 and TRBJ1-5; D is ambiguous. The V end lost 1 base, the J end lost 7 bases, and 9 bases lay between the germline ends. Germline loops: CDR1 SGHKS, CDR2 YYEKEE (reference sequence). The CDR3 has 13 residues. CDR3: CASSLYLNQPQHF. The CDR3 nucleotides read TGTGCCAGCAGCTTGTATCTGAACCAGCCCCAGCATTTT.